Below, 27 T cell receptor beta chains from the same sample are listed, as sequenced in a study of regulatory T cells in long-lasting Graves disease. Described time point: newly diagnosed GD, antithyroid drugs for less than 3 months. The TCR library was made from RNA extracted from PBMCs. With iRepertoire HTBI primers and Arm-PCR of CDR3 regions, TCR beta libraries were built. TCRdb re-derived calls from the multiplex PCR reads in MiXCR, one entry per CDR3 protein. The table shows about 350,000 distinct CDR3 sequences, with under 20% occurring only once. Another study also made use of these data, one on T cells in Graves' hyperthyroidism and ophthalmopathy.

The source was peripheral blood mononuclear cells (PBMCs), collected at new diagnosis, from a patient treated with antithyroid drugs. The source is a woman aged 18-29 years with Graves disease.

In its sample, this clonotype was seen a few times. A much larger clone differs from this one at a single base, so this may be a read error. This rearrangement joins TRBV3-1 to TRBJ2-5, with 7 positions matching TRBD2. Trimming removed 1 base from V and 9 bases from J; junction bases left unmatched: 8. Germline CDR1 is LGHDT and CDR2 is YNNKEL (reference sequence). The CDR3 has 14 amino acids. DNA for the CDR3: TGTGCCAGCAGCCAAGCCACGGTCCGGGAGGCCCAGTACTTC. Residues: CASSQATVREAQYF.

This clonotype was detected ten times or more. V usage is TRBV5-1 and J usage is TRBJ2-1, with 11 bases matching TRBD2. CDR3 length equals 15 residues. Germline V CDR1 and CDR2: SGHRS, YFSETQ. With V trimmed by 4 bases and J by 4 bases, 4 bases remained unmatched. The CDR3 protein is CASSPSGGLYNEQFF. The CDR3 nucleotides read TGCGCCAGCAGCCCTAGCGGGGGGCTTTACAATGAGCAGTTCTTC.

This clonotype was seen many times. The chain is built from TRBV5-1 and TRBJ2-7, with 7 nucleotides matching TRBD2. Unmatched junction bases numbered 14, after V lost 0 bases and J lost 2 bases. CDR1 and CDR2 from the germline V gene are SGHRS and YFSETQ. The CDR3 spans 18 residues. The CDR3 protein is CASSLGGSSGHPPYEQYF. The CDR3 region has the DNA TGCGCCAGCAGCTTGGGGGGGTCTAGCGGTCACCCCCCCTACGAGCAGTACTTC.

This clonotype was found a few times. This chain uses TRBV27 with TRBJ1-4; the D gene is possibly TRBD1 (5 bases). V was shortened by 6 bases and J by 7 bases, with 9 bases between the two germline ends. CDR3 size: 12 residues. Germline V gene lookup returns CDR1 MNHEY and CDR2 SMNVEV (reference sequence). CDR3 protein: CASSSGTEKLFF. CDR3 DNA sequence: TGTGCCAGCAGCTCAGGGACTGAAAAACTGTTTTTT.

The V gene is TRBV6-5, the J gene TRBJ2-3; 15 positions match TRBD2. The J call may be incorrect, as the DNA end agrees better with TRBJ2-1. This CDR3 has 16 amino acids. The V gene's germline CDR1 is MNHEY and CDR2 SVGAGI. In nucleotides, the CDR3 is TGTGCCAGCAGTTACTCGTCGGGACTAGCGGGAGGAAAGCAGTTCTTC. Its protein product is CASSYSSGLAGGKQFF.

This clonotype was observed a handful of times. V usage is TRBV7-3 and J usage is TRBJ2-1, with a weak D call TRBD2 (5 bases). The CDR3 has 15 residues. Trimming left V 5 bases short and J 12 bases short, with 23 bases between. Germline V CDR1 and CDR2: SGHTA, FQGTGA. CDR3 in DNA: TGTGCCAGCAGCCCGAGAGGGAAGCCCACCCCTTGGCAGTTCTTC. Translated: CASSPRGKPTPWQFF.

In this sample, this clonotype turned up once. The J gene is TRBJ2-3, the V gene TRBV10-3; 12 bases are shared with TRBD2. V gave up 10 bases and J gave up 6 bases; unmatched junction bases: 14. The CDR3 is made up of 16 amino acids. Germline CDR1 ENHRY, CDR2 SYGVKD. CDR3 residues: CATEDPGLAGLDTQYF. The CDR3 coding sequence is TGTGCCACCGAAGATCCGGGACTAGCGGGCCTCGATACGCAGTATTTT.

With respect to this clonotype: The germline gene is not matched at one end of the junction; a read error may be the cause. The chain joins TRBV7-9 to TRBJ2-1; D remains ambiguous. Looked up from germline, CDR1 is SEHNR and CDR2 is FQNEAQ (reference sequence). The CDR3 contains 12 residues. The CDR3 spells CASSLVYNAQFF. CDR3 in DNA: TGTGCCAGCAGCTTAGTCTACAATGCGCAGTTCTTC.

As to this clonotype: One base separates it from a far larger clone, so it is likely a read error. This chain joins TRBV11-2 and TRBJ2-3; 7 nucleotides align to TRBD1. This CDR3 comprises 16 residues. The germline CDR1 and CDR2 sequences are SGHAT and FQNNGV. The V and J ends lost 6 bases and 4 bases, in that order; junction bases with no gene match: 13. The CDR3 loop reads CASSLSGTVYADTQYF. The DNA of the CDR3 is TGTGCCAGCAGTCTTTCGGGGACAGTCTACGCAGATACGCAGTATTTT.

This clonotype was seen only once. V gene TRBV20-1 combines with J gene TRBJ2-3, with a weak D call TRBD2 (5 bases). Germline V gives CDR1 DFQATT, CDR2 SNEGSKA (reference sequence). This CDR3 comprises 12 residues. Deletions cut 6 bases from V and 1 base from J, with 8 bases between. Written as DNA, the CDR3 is TGCAGTGCAGGAGCGGGCACAGATACGCAGTATTTT. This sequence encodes CSAGAGTDTQYF.

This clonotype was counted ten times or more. CDR3 residues: CASSYSNPGALSGNYGYTF. In DNA form, the CDR3 reads TGTGCCAGCAGTTACTCGAACCCAGGGGCACTATCTGGGAACTATGGCTACACCTTC. V and J are TRBV6-9 and TRBJ1-2; the D gene is possibly TRBD1 (6 bases). This CDR3 spans 19 amino acids. Germline V lookup: CDR1 MNHGY, CDR2 SVAAGI. The germline V and J ends were trimmed by 3 bases and 2 bases, with 25 bases remaining between them.

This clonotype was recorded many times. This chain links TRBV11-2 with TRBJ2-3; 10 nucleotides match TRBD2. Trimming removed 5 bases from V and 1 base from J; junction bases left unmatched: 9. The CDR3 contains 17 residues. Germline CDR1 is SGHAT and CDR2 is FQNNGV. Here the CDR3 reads CASSLLPGTSGTDTQYF. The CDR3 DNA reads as TGTGCCAGCAGCCTATTACCCGGGACTAGCGGCACAGATACGCAGTATTTT. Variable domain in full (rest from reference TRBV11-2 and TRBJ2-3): EAGVAQSPRYKIIEKRQSVAFWCNPISGHATLYWYQQILGQGPKLLIQFQNNGVVDDSQLPKDRFSAERLKGVDSTLKIQPAKLEDSAVYLCASSLLPGTSGTDTQYFGPGTRLTVL.

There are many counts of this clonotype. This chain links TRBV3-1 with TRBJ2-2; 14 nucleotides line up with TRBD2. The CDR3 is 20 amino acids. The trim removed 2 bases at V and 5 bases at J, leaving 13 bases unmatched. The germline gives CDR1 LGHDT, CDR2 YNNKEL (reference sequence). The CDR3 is CASSQLKGLAGVSRTGELFF. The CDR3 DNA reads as TGTGCCAGCAGCCAACTCAAGGGACTAGCGGGGGTGTCGAGGACCGGGGAGCTGTTTTTT.

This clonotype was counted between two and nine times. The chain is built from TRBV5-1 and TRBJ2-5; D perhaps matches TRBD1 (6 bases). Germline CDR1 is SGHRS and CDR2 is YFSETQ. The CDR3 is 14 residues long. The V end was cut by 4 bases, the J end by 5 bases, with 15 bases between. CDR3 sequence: CASSLMGADETQYF. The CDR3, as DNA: TGCGCCAGCAGCCTTATGGGGGCGGATGAGACCCAGTACTTC. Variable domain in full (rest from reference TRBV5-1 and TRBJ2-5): KAGVTQTPRYLIKTRGQQVTLSCSPISGHRSVSWYQQTPGQGLQFLFEYFSETQRNKGNFPGRFSGRQFSNSRSEMNVSTLELGDSALYLCASSLMGADETQYFGPGTRLLVL.

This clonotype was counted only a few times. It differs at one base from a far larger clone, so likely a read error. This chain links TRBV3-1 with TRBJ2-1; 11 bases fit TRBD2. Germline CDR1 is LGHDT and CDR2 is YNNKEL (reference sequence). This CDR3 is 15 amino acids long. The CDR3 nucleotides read TGTGCCAGCACTTTAACTAGCGGGAGTCTGGTGACCAAGTACTTC. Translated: CASTLTSGSLVTKYF.

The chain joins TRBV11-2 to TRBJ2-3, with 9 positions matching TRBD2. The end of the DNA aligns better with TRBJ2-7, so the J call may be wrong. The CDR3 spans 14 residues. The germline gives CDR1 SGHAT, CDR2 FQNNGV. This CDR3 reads CASSPGAGGLEQYF. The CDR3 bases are TGTGCCAGCAGCCCTGGGGCGGGGGGGCTCGAGCAGTACTTC.

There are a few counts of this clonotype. CDR3 nucleotides: TGCAGTGCTAGAGTATCCCCAAATTATGGCTACACCTTC. Amino acids: CSARVSPNYGYTF. V is TRBV20-1 and J is TRBJ1-2, with unresolved D. This CDR3 has 13 residues. V gave up 1 base and J gave up 5 bases, with 11 bases separating them. Germline V gives CDR1 DFQATT, CDR2 SNEGSKA (reference sequence).

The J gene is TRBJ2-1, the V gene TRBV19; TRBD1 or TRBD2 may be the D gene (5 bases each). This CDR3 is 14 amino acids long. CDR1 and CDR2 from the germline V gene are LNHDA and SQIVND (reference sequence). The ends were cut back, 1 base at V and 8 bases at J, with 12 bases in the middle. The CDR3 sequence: CASSIAYGDHEQFF. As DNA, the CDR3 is TGTGCCAGTAGTATAGCGTATGGGGACCATGAGCAGTTCTTC.

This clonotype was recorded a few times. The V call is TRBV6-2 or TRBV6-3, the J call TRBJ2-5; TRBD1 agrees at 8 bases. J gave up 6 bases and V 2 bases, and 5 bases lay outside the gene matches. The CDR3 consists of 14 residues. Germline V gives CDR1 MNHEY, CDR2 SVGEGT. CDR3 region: CASSYTGGRKTQYF. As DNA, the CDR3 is TGTGCCAGCAGTTACACAGGGGGTCGGAAGACCCAGTACTTC.

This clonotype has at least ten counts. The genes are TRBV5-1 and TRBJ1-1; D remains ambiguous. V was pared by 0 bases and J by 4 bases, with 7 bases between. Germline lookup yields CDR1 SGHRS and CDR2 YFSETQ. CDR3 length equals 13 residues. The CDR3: CASSLASGTEAFF. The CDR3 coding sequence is TGCGCCAGCAGCTTGGCAAGCGGCACTGAAGCTTTCTTT.

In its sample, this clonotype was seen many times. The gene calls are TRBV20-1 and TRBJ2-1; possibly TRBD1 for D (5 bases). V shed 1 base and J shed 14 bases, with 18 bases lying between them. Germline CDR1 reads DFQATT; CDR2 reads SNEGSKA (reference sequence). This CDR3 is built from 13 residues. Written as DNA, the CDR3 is TGCAGTGCTAGAGGCCAGGGTATTGCCGGAGAGTTCTTC. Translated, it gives CSARGQGIAGEFF.

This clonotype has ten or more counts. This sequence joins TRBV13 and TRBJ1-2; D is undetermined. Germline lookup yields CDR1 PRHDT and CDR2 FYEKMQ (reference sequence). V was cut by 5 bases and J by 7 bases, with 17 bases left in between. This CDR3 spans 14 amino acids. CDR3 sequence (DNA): TGTGCCAGCAGCCGACGGGCACTCTCTGGTGGCTACACCTTC. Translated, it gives CASSRRALSGGYTF. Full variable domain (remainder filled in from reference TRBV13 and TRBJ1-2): AAGVIQSPRHLIKEKRETATLKCYPIPRHDTVYWYQQGPGQDPQFLISFYEKMQSDKGSIPDRFSAQQFSDYHSELNMSSLELGDSALYFCASSRRALSGGYTFGSGTRLTVV.

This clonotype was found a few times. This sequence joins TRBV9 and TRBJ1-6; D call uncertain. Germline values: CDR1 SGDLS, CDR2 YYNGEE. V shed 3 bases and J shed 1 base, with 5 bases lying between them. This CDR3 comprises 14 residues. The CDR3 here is CASSGLSYNSPLHF. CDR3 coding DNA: TGTGCCAGCAGCGGACTGTCCTATAATTCACCCCTCCACTTT.

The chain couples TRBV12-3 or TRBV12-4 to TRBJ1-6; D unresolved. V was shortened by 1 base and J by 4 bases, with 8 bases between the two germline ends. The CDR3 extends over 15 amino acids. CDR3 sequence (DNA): TGTGCCAGCAGTTTAGGGACGGCTTATAATTCACCCCTCCACTTT. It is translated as CASSLGTAYNSPLHF.

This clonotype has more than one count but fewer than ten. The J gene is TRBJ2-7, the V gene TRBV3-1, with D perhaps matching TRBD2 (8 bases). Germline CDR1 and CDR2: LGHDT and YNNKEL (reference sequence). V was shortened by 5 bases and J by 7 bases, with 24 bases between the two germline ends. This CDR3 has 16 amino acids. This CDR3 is CASSITSGLSRGEQYF. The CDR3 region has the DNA TGTGCCAGCAGCATAACTAGCGGCCTCAGCAGGGGGGAGCAGTACTTC.

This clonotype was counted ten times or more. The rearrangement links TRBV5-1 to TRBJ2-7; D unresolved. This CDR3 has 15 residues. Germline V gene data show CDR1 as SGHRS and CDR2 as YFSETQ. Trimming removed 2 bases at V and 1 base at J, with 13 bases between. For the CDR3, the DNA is TGCGCCAGCAGCTTTTTGGCGCAGCGATCCTACGAGCAGTACTTC. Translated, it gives CASSFLAQRSYEQYF.

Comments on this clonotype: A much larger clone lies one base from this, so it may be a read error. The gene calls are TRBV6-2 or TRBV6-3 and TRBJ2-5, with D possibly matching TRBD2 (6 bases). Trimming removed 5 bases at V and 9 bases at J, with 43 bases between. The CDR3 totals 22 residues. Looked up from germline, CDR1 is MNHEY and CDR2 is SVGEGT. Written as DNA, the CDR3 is TGTGCCAGCAGTGAATTCCCCCAGATGGTCTCCGTTGGACACTTACGAGGGGAGGCCCAGTACTTC. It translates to CASSEFPQMVSVGHLRGEAQYF.